Below, 32 T cell receptor beta chains from the same sample are listed, as sequenced in a study of blood T cells in healthy people across ages. Next came a second PCR, run for about 6 to 11 cycles, which used a sample-barcoded 5' primer along with a J-beta primer mix. From the 5' RACE reads, TCRdb called clonotypes with MiXCR, one entry per CDR3 protein. The sample consists of about 1,500,000 distinct CDR3 sequences, 42% of them appearing once. The sequenced sample consisted of blood. The receptors shown here come from a woman between 18 and 29 years old in good health.

This clonotype has more than one count but fewer than ten. The rearrangement uses TRBV9 and TRBJ2-7; D gene unclear. V was pared by 4 bases and J by 3 bases, with 17 bases between. The V gene's germline CDR1 is SGDLS and CDR2 YYNGEE. This CDR3 region has 15 residues. CDR3 region: CASSPRGGHYYEQYF. The CDR3, as DNA: TGTGCCAGCAGCCCTCGTGGTGGTCACTACTACGAGCAGTACTTC. The whole variable domain, remainder taken from reference TRBV9 and TRBJ2-7, is DSGVTQTPKHLITATGQRVTLRCSPRSGDLSVYWYQQSLDQGLQFLIQYYNGEERAKGNILERFSAQQFPDLHSELNLSSLELGDSALYFCASSPRGGHYYEQYFGPGTRLTVT.

V usage is TRBV20-1 and J usage is TRBJ2-7; TRBD2 matches at 12 bases. The germline V gene has CDR1 DFQATT and CDR2 SNEGSKA (reference sequence). With 4 bases clipped from V and 5 bases from J, the junction kept 6 bases outside the gene matches. This CDR3 is 14 amino acids long. The CDR3 reads CSAKTSGGLNEQYF. For the CDR3, the DNA is TGCAGTGCTAAGACTAGCGGGGGCTTGAACGAGCAGTACTTC.

The chain has TRBV11-2 and TRBJ2-7; 10 bases fit TRBD2. Germline CDR1 reads SGHAT; CDR2 reads FQNNGV. V shed 5 bases, J shed 7 bases, and the junction held 11 bases outside the gene matches. The CDR3 totals 15 residues. The chain's CDR3 is CASSLTWTSGNEQYF. CDR3 nucleotides: TGTGCCAGCAGCCTGACATGGACTAGCGGCAATGAGCAGTACTTC.

This chain uses TRBV6-1 with TRBJ2-1; 10 positions agree with TRBD2. Germline assignment: CDR1 MNHNS and CDR2 SASEGT. V lost 6 bases and J lost 0; bases outside the gene matches: 11. The CDR3 is made up of 18 amino acids. The CDR3 bases are TGTGCCAGCAGCGACCCCGGTAGCGGGAGGAGCTCCTACAATGAGCAGTTCTTC. Amino acid sequence: CASSDPGSGRSSYNEQFF.

J is TRBJ2-3 and V is TRBV4-2; TRBD2 aligns across 10 bases. J was trimmed by 5 bases and V by 7 bases; bases with no gene match: 12. This CDR3 is 16 amino acids long. Germline V gives CDR1 LGHNA, CDR2 YNFKEQ. This chain's CDR3 is CASTVGSGRAGDTQYF. In DNA, the CDR3 is TGTGCCAGCACCGTGGGGAGCGGGAGGGCCGGAGATACGCAGTATTTT.

The chain carries TRBV2 and TRBJ2-3, with 8 bases lining up with TRBD2. The V gene end was trimmed by 4 bases and the J gene end by 14 bases; junction bases not matched to a gene: 14. The CDR3 contains 14 residues. Germline CDR1 SNHLY, CDR2 FYNNEI. The CDR3 loop is CASSANALAGGGYF. The CDR3 bases are TGTGCCAGCAGTGCGAATGCTCTAGCGGGCGGGGGGTATTTT.

The J gene is TRBJ2-7, the V gene TRBV20-1; 7 nucleotides match TRBD2. CDR3 size: 15 residues. V shed 5 bases, J shed 0 bases, and the junction held 10 bases outside the gene matches. Germline-derived CDR1 and CDR2 are DFQATT and SNEGSKA (reference sequence). This CDR3 is CSAFDGGGSSYEQYF. In nucleotides, the CDR3 is TGCAGTGCTTTCGATGGCGGGGGTAGCTCCTACGAGCAGTACTTC.

This chain joins TRBV6-1 and TRBJ1-2; possible D gene TRBD1, 6 bases. V lost 4 bases to trimming and J lost 8 bases, with 14 bases between them. The CDR3 is made up of 13 amino acids. Germline-derived CDR1 and CDR2 are MNHNS and SASEGT. The CDR3 region has the DNA TGTGCCAGCAGTGGGGACACTCAATCCGGCTACACCTTC. Translation gives CASSGDTQSGYTF.

This clonotype was counted between two and nine times. CDR3 sequence (DNA): TGTGCCAGCAGCAAAGCGGGCGACGGATCCTACGAGCAGTACTTC. Its translation: CASSKAGDGSYEQYF. The J gene is TRBJ2-7, the V gene TRBV11-2; perhaps TRBD2 as D (6 bases). The CDR3 totals 15 residues. The V gene's germline CDR1 is SGHAT and CDR2 FQNNGV. The ends were cut back, 5 bases at V and 1 base at J, with 15 bases in the middle.

This clonotype occurred a few times. The chain uses TRBV7-2 and TRBJ2-7; tentatively, D is TRBD1 (5 bases). The CDR3 covers 13 residues. From germline, CDR1 is SGHTA and CDR2 FQGNSA. The ends were cut back, 3 bases at V and 5 bases at J, with 11 bases in the middle. The CDR3 region is CASSFRARNEQYF. Written as DNA, the CDR3 is TGTGCCAGCAGCTTCAGGGCTCGGAACGAGCAGTACTTC.

The V and J genes are TRBV5-1 and TRBJ2-2; 12 bases match TRBD1. V was pared by 4 bases and J by 7 bases, with 14 bases of the junction left unmatched. There are 18 residues in the CDR3. Germline CDR1 SGHRS, CDR2 YFSETQ. DNA of the CDR3: TGCGCCAGCAGCCTCCGTGCCGGGACAGGGGGCTCGGGCGGGGAGCTGTTTTTT. It translates to CASSLRAGTGGSGGELFF.

This clonotype was observed a handful of times. This chain joins TRBV4-1 and TRBJ2-2; D might be TRBD1 or TRBD2, each matching 5 bases. V lost 1 base to trimming and J lost 2 bases, with 8 bases between them. The CDR3 is 15 amino acids. The germline CDR1 and CDR2 sequences are MGHRA and YSYEKL. The CDR3 reads CASSQGRDNTGELFF. The CDR3 coding sequence is TGCGCCAGCAGCCAAGGAAGGGACAACACCGGGGAGCTGTTTTTT.

The gene calls are TRBV30 and TRBJ1-3, with D perhaps TRBD1 (5 bases). V shed 2 bases and J shed 8 bases, with 10 bases lying between them. From germline, CDR1 is GTSNPN and CDR2 SVGIG (reference sequence). CDR3 length equals 12 residues. CDR3 region: CAWSSLGDTIYF. The CDR3 DNA reads as TGTGCCTGGAGTTCCTTGGGGGACACCATATATTTT.

This clonotype has only a few counts. CDR3 sequence: CSVVGGADGYTF. The CDR3 DNA is TGCAGCGTTGTGGGGGGGGCGGATGGCTACACCTTC. The chain joins TRBV29-1 to TRBJ1-2; tentative D call: TRBD1 (6 bases). The CDR3 has 12 amino acids. The V end was cut by 4 bases, the J end by 6 bases, with 12 bases between. Looked up from germline, CDR1 is SQVTM and CDR2 is ANQGSEA.

This clonotype showed up just a few times. The chain joins TRBV20-1 to TRBJ2-5; no clear D. Germline lookup yields CDR1 DFQATT and CDR2 SNEGSKA (reference sequence). The CDR3 consists of 12 residues. The germline V and J ends were trimmed by 5 bases and 5 bases, with 12 bases remaining between them. CDR3 protein: CSARPPSETQYF. CDR3 DNA sequence: TGCAGTGCTCGTCCCCCGAGTGAGACCCAGTACTTC.

This clonotype was seen repeatedly, ten times or more. The junction does not match germline at one end; this may be a read error. The rearrangement uses TRBV4-2 and TRBJ2-5, with TRBD2 matching 8 bases. In germline, CDR1 is LGHNA, CDR2 YNFKEQ. CDR3 length: 15 amino acids. CDR3 protein: CASSQDRLAGETQYF. The DNA of the CDR3 is TGCGCCAGCAGCCAAGATCGGCTAGCGGGAGAGACCCAGTACTTC.

The chain couples TRBV20-1 to TRBJ2-2; 8 nucleotides agree with TRBD2. Germline values: CDR1 DFQATT, CDR2 SNEGSKA (reference sequence). The CDR3 contains 16 residues. V shed 2 bases and J 1 base; nucleotides not matched to a gene: 6. CDR3 sequence: CSARLSGGRNTGELFF. CDR3 DNA sequence: TGCAGTGCTAGATTATCGGGGGGGCGGAACACCGGGGAGCTGTTTTTT.

This clonotype was observed a handful of times. DNA of the CDR3: TGTGCCAGCAGCCGCGACTACTCCGGGGAGCTGTTTTTT. Translating it yields CASSRDYSGELFF. The V call is TRBV11-2, the J call TRBJ2-2; D is perhaps TRBD2 (5 bases). The CDR3 loop spans 13 amino acids. Looked up from germline, CDR1 is SGHAT and CDR2 is FQNNGV. V lost 5 bases and J 6 bases, leaving 10 bases between the germline ends.

The chain couples TRBV6-5 to TRBJ1-4; the D is unclear. CDR1 and CDR2 from the germline V gene are MNHEY and SVGAGI. V lost 6 bases, J lost 5 bases, and 16 bases lay in between. CDR3 length: 15 residues. Written as DNA, the CDR3 is TGTGCCAGCAGCTCCTCATGGGGAGAAAATGAAAAACTGTTTTTT. Translating gives CASSSSWGENEKLFF.

This clonotype was recorded at least ten times. The chain links TRBV5-6 to TRBJ1-2; D unclear. With 4 bases removed from V and 8 bases from J, the gap between germline ends came to 15 bases. The CDR3 has 13 residues. Germline CDR1 and CDR2: SGHDT and YYEEEE. The CDR3 nucleotides read TGTGCCAGCAGCCCCGGGGAGGGATACGGCTACACCTTC. Its protein product is CASSPGEGYGYTF.

The rearrangement uses TRBV12-3 or TRBV12-4 and TRBJ2-1, with 8 bases aligning to TRBD1. The CDR3 loop spans 15 amino acids. V lost 6 bases, J lost 4 bases, and 8 bases stayed unmatched. DNA of the CDR3: TGTGCCAGCAGGCTACAGGGGGTATCATACAATGAGCAGTTCTTC. This translates into CASRLQGVSYNEQFF.

This clonotype has more than one count but fewer than ten. This chain connects TRBV7-2 to TRBJ2-7; D may be TRBD1 or TRBD2 (5 bases each). This CDR3 contains 12 residues. V lost 10 bases and J lost 7, with 17 bases in between. The germline gives CDR1 SGHTA, CDR2 FQGNSA. CDR3 coding DNA: TGTGCCACGGGGAATGGGGCTGGGGAGCAGTACTTC. Residues: CATGNGAGEQYF.

The V gene is TRBV6-5, the J gene TRBJ2-7; D possibly corresponds to TRBD1 (6 bases). The CDR3 length is 15 residues. CDR1 MNHEY and CDR2 SVGAGI come from the germline V gene. Trimming removed 4 bases at V and 4 bases at J, with 17 bases between. CDR3: CASSSPGTTGYEQYF. For the CDR3, the DNA is TGTGCCAGCAGTTCCCCCGGGACAACCGGTTACGAGCAGTACTTC.

V is TRBV6-1 and J is TRBJ2-3, with D tentatively TRBD1 or TRBD2 (5 bases each). V was trimmed by 6 bases and J by 2 bases, leaving 15 bases between them. Germline assignment: CDR1 MNHNS and CDR2 SASEGT. The CDR3 has 15 amino acids. The CDR3 spells CASRTWDANTDTQYF. In nucleotides, the CDR3 is TGTGCCAGCAGGACATGGGACGCCAACACAGATACGCAGTATTTT.

Comment on this clonotype: Possible read error: a much larger clone is one base away. V and J are TRBV6-2 or TRBV6-3 and TRBJ2-5; D is unresolved. The DNA end favors TRBJ2-7, so the J call may be wrong. The CDR3 covers 16 residues. The germline V gene encodes CDR1 MNHEY and CDR2 SVGEGT. The CDR3, as DNA: TGTGCCAGCAGTTACTCCTTACAAACCCTCGACGACGAGCAGTACTTC. Its translation: CASSYSLQTLDDEQYF.

This clonotype was observed a handful of times. The chain is built from TRBV7-6 and TRBJ2-3; TRBD1 aligns across 9 bases. The CDR3 loop spans 15 amino acids. The germline V gene encodes CDR1 SGHVS and CDR2 FNYEAQ. J lost 1 base, V lost 5 bases, and 4 bases had no gene match. CDR3 protein: CASSEGQGRTDTQYF. DNA for the CDR3: TGTGCCAGCAGCGAGGGACAGGGCCGCACAGATACGCAGTATTTT.

This clonotype has more than one count but fewer than ten. The chain recombines TRBV2 with TRBJ1-5, with no clear D. The CDR3 has 14 amino acids. V shed 6 bases and J shed 3 bases, with 12 bases lying between them. Per the germline V gene, CDR1 is SNHLY and CDR2 is FYNNEI. The CDR3 sequence: CASRYDGNNQPQHF. The CDR3 nucleotides are TGTGCCAGCAGGTACGACGGAAACAATCAGCCCCAGCATTTT.

CDR3 nucleotide sequence: TGTGCCAGCAGTTTGGCTGTTGGGACTAGTGGCGATGAGCAGTTCTTC. Its translation is CASSLAVGTSGDEQFF. The rearrangement links TRBV12-3 or TRBV12-4 to TRBJ2-1; TRBD2 matches 8 bases. The V gene end was trimmed by 3 bases and the J gene end by 8 bases; junction bases not matched to a gene: 12. This CDR3 spans 16 amino acids.

The rearrangement links TRBV29-1 to TRBJ1-1; 10 bases are shared with TRBD1. V lost 8 bases and J lost 0; bases outside the gene matches: 6. CDR1 is SQVTM, CDR2 ANQGSEA, per germline. The CDR3 sequence is 14 residues long. The CDR3 sequence is CSIGTGVLNTEAFF. CDR3 bases: TGCAGCATCGGGACAGGGGTTCTGAACACTGAAGCTTTCTTT. Complete variable domain (other parts from reference TRBV29-1 and TRBJ1-1): SAVISQKPSRDICQRGTSLTIQCQVDSQVTMMFWYRQQPGQSLTLIATANQGSEATYESGFVIDKFPISRPNLTFSTLTVSNMSPEDSSIYLCSIGTGVLNTEAFFGQGTRLTVV.

This chain uses TRBV6-1 with TRBJ2-5; D may correspond to TRBD1 or TRBD2 (5 bases each). The DNA end lines up better with TRBJ2-7; the J call may be wrong. This CDR3 is built from 14 residues. Looked up from germline, CDR1 is MNHNS and CDR2 is SASEGT. CDR3: CASSEGGSRYEQYF. CDR3 in DNA: TGTGCCAGCAGTGAAGGGGGGTCCCGCTACGAGCAGTACTTC.

This clonotype occurred a few times. This sequence joins TRBV12-5 and TRBJ2-4; D is ambiguous. TRBJ2-5 matches the DNA end more closely, so the J call is doubtful. The CDR3 sequence is 12 residues long. Germline V gene lookup returns CDR1 LGHNT and CDR2 FRNRAP. The CDR3: CASGFAVGTQYF. The CDR3 nucleotides read TGTGCTAGTGGTTTTGCGGTGGGGACCCAGTACTTC.

This clonotype showed up just a few times. CDR3 coding DNA: TGCAGTGCTGGATTACCGGGGGACTCCTACGAGCAGTACTTC. Amino acid sequence: CSAGLPGDSYEQYF. The chain carries TRBV20-1 and TRBJ2-7, with D perhaps matching TRBD2 (6 bases). The CDR3 extends over 14 amino acids. CDR1 DFQATT and CDR2 SNEGSKA come from the germline V gene (reference sequence). V dropped 5 bases and J dropped 0 bases, with 14 bases sitting between them.